This T cell receptor (beta chain) came from a study of blood T cell repertoires in COVID-19. Some clones are missing from TCRdb's copy, which holds only in-frame ones; the method was immunoSEQ multiplex PCR. Among more than 70,000 clones listed, about 86% were seen once. The CDR3 covers 12 residues. V gave up 3 bases and J gave up 8 bases, with 10 bases separating them. The clonotype comes from a woman aged 80 or over in a cohort sampled during active or convalescent COVID-19. This rearrangement joins TRBV12-3 or TRBV12-4 to TRBJ1-1; tentative D call: TRBD1 (5 bases). The sample comprised peripheral blood. The CDR3 reads CASSFPGGEAFF. The CDR3 DNA sequence: TGTGCCAGCAGTTTCCCCGGGGGAGAAGCTTTCTTT.